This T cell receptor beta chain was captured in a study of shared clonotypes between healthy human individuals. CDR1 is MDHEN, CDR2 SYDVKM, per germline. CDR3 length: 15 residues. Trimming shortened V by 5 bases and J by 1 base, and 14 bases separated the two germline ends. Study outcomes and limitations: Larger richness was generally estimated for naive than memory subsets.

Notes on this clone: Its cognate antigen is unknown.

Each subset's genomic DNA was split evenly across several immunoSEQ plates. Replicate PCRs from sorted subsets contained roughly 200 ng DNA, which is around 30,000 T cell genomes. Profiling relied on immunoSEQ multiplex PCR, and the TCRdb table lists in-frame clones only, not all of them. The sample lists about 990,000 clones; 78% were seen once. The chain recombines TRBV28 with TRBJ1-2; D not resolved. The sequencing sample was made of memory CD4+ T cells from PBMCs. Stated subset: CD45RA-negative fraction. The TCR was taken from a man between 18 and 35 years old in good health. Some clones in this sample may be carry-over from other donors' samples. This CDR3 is CASSPPRGGNYGYTF. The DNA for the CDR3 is TGTGCCAGCAGTCCCCCCCGGGGAGGTAACTATGGCTACACCTTC.